These 23 T cell receptor beta chains were sequenced from one sample in a study of blood T cell repertoires in COVID-19. The assay was immunoSEQ multiplex PCR, and TCRdb's table has in-frame clones only and misses some. The sample carries around 190,000 clones, 80% recorded once. What was sequenced was peripheral blood. These receptor sequences come from a man aged 55 to 70 with acute or convalescent COVID-19.

This clone has a single count. This rearrangement joins TRBV7-3 to TRBJ1-1, with D maybe TRBD1 (5 bases). V lost 4 bases, J lost 3 bases, and 12 bases lay in between. Germline values: CDR1 SGHTA, CDR2 FQGTGA. The CDR3 has 14 residues. CDR3 loop: CASSWSGLDTEAFF. DNA for the CDR3: TGTGCCAGCAGCTGGTCAGGGTTGGACACTGAAGCTTTCTTT.

CDR3 protein: CASSVGKRGYEQYF. The CDR3, as DNA: TGTGCCAGCAGCGTAGGAAAGCGGGGCTACGAGCAGTACTTC. The V call is TRBV9, the J call TRBJ2-7, with 7 bases fitting TRBD2. There are 14 residues in the CDR3. Germline CDR1 SGDLS, CDR2 YYNGEE. The V gene end was trimmed by 0 bases and the J gene end by 3 bases; junction bases not matched to a gene: 3.

V gene TRBV27 combines with J gene TRBJ2-3, with 9 nucleotides matching TRBD2. The CDR3 consists of 15 residues. Germline V gene sequence: CDR1 MNHEY, CDR2 SMNVEV (reference sequence). With 2 bases clipped from V and 2 bases from J, the junction kept 2 bases outside the gene matches. The CDR3 nucleotides are TGTGCCAGCAGTTTAGCTAGCGGGGTCACAGATACGCAGTATTTT. Protein sequence: CASSLASGVTDTQYF.

This clone turned up a few times. The J gene is TRBJ1-4, the V gene TRBV5-1, with D uncertain. Germline V gene lookup returns CDR1 SGHRS and CDR2 YFSETQ. The CDR3 length is 15 residues. V was clipped by 4 bases and J by 2 bases, with 12 bases between them. The CDR3, as DNA: TGCGCCAGCAGCCCTATAGGAGAGACTAATGAAAAACTGTTTTTT. It translates to CASSPIGETNEKLFF.

This clone was counted only a few times. The V gene is TRBV27, the J gene TRBJ1-4; 9 bases match TRBD1. Looked up from germline, CDR1 is MNHEY and CDR2 is SMNVEV (reference sequence). This CDR3 is 15 amino acids long. V trimming: 6 bases; J trimming: 12 bases; junction bases outside the gene matches: 14. The CDR3 loop is CASSGRGGQGSQLFF. CDR3 bases: TGTGCCAGCAGCGGGAGGGGGGGACAGGGATCACAACTGTTTTTT.

V usage is TRBV9 and J usage is TRBJ2-1, with 9 bases lining up with TRBD2. Germline V CDR1 and CDR2: SGDLS, YYNGEE. The CDR3 length is 15 residues. With V trimmed by 0 bases and J by 9 bases, 7 bases remained unmatched. The CDR3 nucleotides are TGTGCCAGCAGCGTAGCCCAGCGGGGGGTCAGTGAGCAGTTCTTC. It specifies CASSVAQRGVSEQFF.

V usage is TRBV19 and J usage is TRBJ2-3; D perhaps matches TRBD2 (5 bases). CDR3 length equals 17 residues. Germline CDR1 and CDR2: LNHDA and SQIVND (reference sequence). Between the trimmed V and J ends, which lost 5 bases and 2 bases, there was a span of 20 bases. The CDR3 spells CASSSDRGGRNTDTQYF. The CDR3 nucleotides read TGTGCCAGTAGTTCGGATCGAGGTGGGAGAAACACAGATACGCAGTATTTT.

The chain carries TRBV9 and TRBJ1-1; possibly TRBD1 for D (6 bases). The CDR3 is made up of 15 amino acids. Germline V lookup: CDR1 SGDLS, CDR2 YYNGEE. Trimming shortened V by 4 bases and J by 2 bases, and 15 bases separated the two germline ends. CDR3 in amino acids: CASSLRWGRNTEAFF. DNA for the CDR3: TGTGCCAGCAGCTTACGCTGGGGGCGCAACACTGAAGCTTTCTTT.

The rearrangement uses TRBV3-1 (or the pseudogene TRBV3-2) and TRBJ1-5; 8 bases match TRBD1. There are 15 residues in the CDR3. V gave up 2 bases and J gave up 7 bases; unmatched junction bases: 7. CDR1 and CDR2 from the germline V gene are LGHDT and YNNKEL (reference sequence). The CDR3: CASSQFSGGGQPQHF. Written as DNA, the CDR3 is TGTGCCAGCAGCCAATTTTCAGGGGGCGGGCAGCCCCAGCATTTT.

The J gene is TRBJ2-1, the V gene TRBV7-6; weak D call: TRBD1 (6 bases). The CDR3 loop spans 14 amino acids. CDR1 is SGHVS and CDR2 is FNYEAQ in the germline V gene. Trimming removed 5 bases from V and 4 bases from J, with 12 bases in between. CDR3 amino acids: CASSPDRSYNEQFF. The CDR3, as DNA: TGTGCCAGCAGCCCCGACAGGTCTTACAATGAGCAGTTCTTC.

J is TRBJ2-7 and V is TRBV7-9, with D tentatively TRBD1 (6 bases). The CDR3 sequence is 14 residues long. Trimming removed 2 bases at V and 1 base at J, with 9 bases between. CDR1 and CDR2 (germline): SEHNR, FQNEAQ (reference sequence). The CDR3: CASSLSQGSYEQYF. The DNA for the CDR3 is TGTGCCAGCAGCTTAAGCCAGGGGTCCTACGAGCAGTACTTC.

The genes are TRBV12-2 and TRBJ2-3; the table's D call TRBD2 went unverified against the DNA. TRBV12-2 is deemed a pseudogene. The CDR3 extends over 21 amino acids. In nucleotides, the CDR3 is TGTGCAAGTCGCTCCCGAGACAGGGGACTAGCGGGAGGCTATCTCACAGATACGCAGTATTTT. Its translation is CASRSRDRGLAGGYLTDTQYF.

The chain has TRBV6-5 and TRBJ2-3; 11 nucleotides match TRBD2. CDR1 MNHEY and CDR2 SVGAGI come from the germline V gene. Losses at the gene ends were 0 bases for V and 4 bases for J; bases not matched to a gene: 3. This CDR3 is 16 amino acids long. The CDR3, as DNA: TGTGCCAGCAGTTACTCTAGCGGGGGGGCCTCAGATACGCAGTATTTT. It encodes CASSYSSGGASDTQYF.

In nucleotides, the CDR3 is TGTGCCAGCAGCTTAGACAGGGAAATCGGGGAGCTGTTTTTT. Protein sequence: CASSLDREIGELFF. This chain uses TRBV7-3 with TRBJ2-2; 7 nucleotides align to TRBD1. This CDR3 is 14 amino acids long. J was trimmed by 7 bases and V by 2 bases; bases with no gene match: 4. CDR1 and CDR2 from the germline V gene are SGHTA and FQGTGA.

The rearrangement joins TRBV4-2 to TRBJ1-6; D not resolved. Germline V gives CDR1 LGHNA, CDR2 YNFKEQ. The length of the CDR3 is 15 residues. Trimming removed 0 bases at V and 7 bases at J, with 10 bases between. CDR3 residues: CASSQEQGSNSPLHF. The CDR3 DNA sequence: TGTGCCAGCAGCCAAGAACAAGGGAGCAATTCACCCCTCCACTTT.

The V and J genes are TRBV18 and TRBJ1-5; TRBD1 aligns across 7 bases. Losses at the gene ends were 4 bases for V and 2 bases for J; bases not matched to a gene: 8. This CDR3 spans 16 amino acids. The V gene's germline CDR1 is KGHSH and CDR2 LQKENI. CDR3 residues: CASSRLQGLRNQPQHF. The CDR3 bases are TGTGCCAGCTCACGCCTACAGGGGCTGCGCAATCAGCCCCAGCATTTT. The whole variable domain, remainder taken from reference TRBV18 and TRBJ1-5, is NAGVMQNPRHLVRRRGQEARLRCSPMKGHSHVYWYRQLPEEGLKFMVYLQKENIIDESGMPKERFSAEFPKEGPSILRIQQVVRGDSAAYFCASSRLQGLRNQPQHFGDGTRLSIL.

The V call is TRBV19, the J call TRBJ2-1; tentatively, D is TRBD1 (8 bases). The CDR3 extends over 19 amino acids. The germline CDR1 and CDR2 sequences are LNHDA and SQIVND (reference sequence). Trimming took 3 bases from V and 4 from J, leaving 25 bases between them. CDR3 protein: CASSIVSWRGTGLYNEQFF. CDR3 nucleotides: TGTGCCAGTAGTATTGTTTCTTGGCGGGGGACAGGACTTTACAATGAGCAGTTCTTC.

The chain carries TRBV20-1 and TRBJ2-7, with TRBD2 matching over 10 bases. The CDR3 has 13 residues. Germline V gene data show CDR1 as DFQATT and CDR2 as SNEGSKA (reference sequence). V dropped 3 bases and J dropped 7; count of bases not matched to a gene: 6. Here the CDR3 DNA reads TGCAGTGCTAGTCTAGCGGGAGAGGGAGAGCAGTACTTC. This sequence encodes CSASLAGEGEQYF.

The CDR3 loop is CASSSSLAGNTDTQYF. For the CDR3, the DNA is TGCGCCAGCAGCTCTTCACTAGCGGGGAACACAGATACGCAGTATTTT. V gene TRBV5-1 combines with J gene TRBJ2-3; 10 bases line up with TRBD2. The CDR3 covers 16 residues. Germline CDR1 and CDR2: SGHRS and YFSETQ. The junction had 6 bases not matched to a gene; V was cut back by 3 bases and J by 2 bases. The full variable domain, with the rest looked up from reference TRBV5-1 and TRBJ2-3, is KAGVTQTPRYLIKTRGQQVTLSCSPISGHRSVSWYQQTPGQGLQFLFEYFSETQRNKGNFPGRFSGRQFSNSRSEMNVSTLELGDSALYLCASSSSLAGNTDTQYFGPGTRLTVL.

The rearrangement uses TRBV6-1 and TRBJ1-1, with 7 bases lining up with TRBD1. J lost 5 bases, V lost 1 base, and 7 bases had no gene match. The CDR3 consists of 15 residues. Germline V lookup: CDR1 MNHNS, CDR2 SASEGT. In DNA form, the CDR3 reads TGTGCCAGCAGTGAAGGAGGGGGCAGGGGTACTGAAGCTTTCTTT. Its translation: CASSEGGGRGTEAFF.

This chain uses TRBV2 with TRBJ2-3; D might be TRBD2 (5 bases). CDR3 length: 14 residues. Germline CDR1 and CDR2: SNHLY and FYNNEI. The ends were cut back, 4 bases at V and 2 bases at J, with 10 bases in the middle. The chain's CDR3 is CASSGGSSTDTQYF. DNA for the CDR3: TGTGCCAGCAGTGGCGGGTCATCCACAGATACGCAGTATTTT.

The rearrangement joins TRBV19 to TRBJ1-5; a possible D gene is TRBD1 (6 bases). V lost 4 bases and J 5 bases, leaving 12 bases between the germline ends. The CDR3 is made up of 14 amino acids. CDR1 and CDR2 (germline): LNHDA, SQIVND (reference sequence). The CDR3 spells CASSTGQHYQPQHF. The CDR3, as DNA: TGTGCCAGTAGTACAGGACAGCATTATCAGCCCCAGCATTTT.

This clone was recorded once. The chain recombines TRBV11-2 with TRBJ1-5; 9 nucleotides agree with TRBD1. With V trimmed by 5 bases and J by 6 bases, 5 bases remained unmatched. Germline CDR1 is SGHAT and CDR2 is FQNNGV. The CDR3 has 14 amino acids. The CDR3 here is CASSEDRGSQPQHF. The CDR3 bases are TGTGCCAGCAGCGAGGACAGGGGAAGTCAGCCCCAGCATTTT.